Shown below are 2 T cell receptor beta chains from a single sample sequenced in a study of T cell repertoires in cytomegalovirus infection. From the reads, TCRdb called clonotypes with MiXCR, one entry per CDR3 protein. This table holds 200,000 to 250,000 distinct CDR3 sequences, approximately 24% found once. Sequences were obtained from CD8+ T cells from PBMCs. The receptors were sampled from a human donor in good health (CMV status not recorded). Some clones in this sample may be carry-over from other donors' samples.

The genes are TRBV7-2 and TRBJ2-7; D unresolved. CDR1 SGHTA and CDR2 FQGNSA come from the germline V gene. This CDR3 has 14 amino acids. Trimming cost V 0 bases and J 0 bases, with 6 bases left between them. Here the CDR3 reads CASSLAAASYEQYF. As DNA, the CDR3 is TGTGCCAGCAGCTTAGCGGCGGCCTCCTACGAGCAGTACTTC.

This clonotype is categorized as medium-sized (0.01 to 0.1%). V usage is TRBV20-1 and J usage is TRBJ1-2; no clear D. Trimming took 5 bases from V and 6 from J, leaving 7 bases between them. CDR3 size: 10 residues. Germline assignment: CDR1 DFQATT and CDR2 SNEGSKA (reference sequence). As DNA, the CDR3 is TGCAGTGCTCCAGAAGATGGCTACACCTTC. Translation: CSAPEDGYTF.